The clone carrying this TCR beta chain has more than one count but fewer than ten. Its target is unknown. These data are taken from a study of vaccination and CD4 T cells after COVID-19. For the study at large: Samples taken post-COVID came a median roughly 100 days after diagnosis, ranging from 35 to 161.

Germline assignment: CDR1 DFQATT and CDR2 SNEGSKA (reference sequence). This CDR3 comprises 14 residues. Trimming cost V 6 bases and J 7 bases, with 16 bases left between them. As to treatment: approximately 9-day PBMC culture with coronavirus spike peptide pools or control peptides (ViraFEST assay). Antigen-specific T cell expansion with peptide pools preceded TCR sequencing in the ViraFEST approach. PBMCs were cultured at around 1.8 million per well with roughly 9 IU/ml IL-2 and 10 ug/ml peptide pools. Sequencing of DNA taken from cultured CD4+ T cells relied on the Oncomine TCR Beta short-read assay. TCRdb passed the PCR reads through MiXCR, listing each CDR3 protein once. The sample shows about 21,000 distinct CDR3 sequences, around 55% of them seen only once.

The sample comprised CD4+ T cells from blood, cultured in vitro. This receptor was obtained from a human donor who had recovered from COVID-19. The chain couples TRBV20-1 to TRBJ1-6; maybe TRBD1 (6 bases). This CDR3 is CSARVGGHNSPLHF. In nucleotides, the CDR3 is TGCAGTGCGCGGGTGGGGGGGCACAATTCACCCCTCCACTTT.